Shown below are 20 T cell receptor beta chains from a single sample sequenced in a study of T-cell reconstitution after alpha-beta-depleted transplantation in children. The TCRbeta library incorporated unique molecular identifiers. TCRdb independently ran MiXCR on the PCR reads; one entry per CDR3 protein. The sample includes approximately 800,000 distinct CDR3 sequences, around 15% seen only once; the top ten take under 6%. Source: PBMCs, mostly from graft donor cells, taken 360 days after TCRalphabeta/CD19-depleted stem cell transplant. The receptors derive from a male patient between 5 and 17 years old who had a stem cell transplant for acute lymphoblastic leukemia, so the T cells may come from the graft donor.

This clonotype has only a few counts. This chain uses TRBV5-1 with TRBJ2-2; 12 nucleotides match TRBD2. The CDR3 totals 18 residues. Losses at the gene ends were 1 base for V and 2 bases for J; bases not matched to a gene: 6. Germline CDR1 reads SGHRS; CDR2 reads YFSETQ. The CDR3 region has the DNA TGCGCCAGCAGCTTGCCGGGACTAGCGGGTACCAACACCGGGGAGCTGTTTTTT. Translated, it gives CASSLPGLAGTNTGELFF.

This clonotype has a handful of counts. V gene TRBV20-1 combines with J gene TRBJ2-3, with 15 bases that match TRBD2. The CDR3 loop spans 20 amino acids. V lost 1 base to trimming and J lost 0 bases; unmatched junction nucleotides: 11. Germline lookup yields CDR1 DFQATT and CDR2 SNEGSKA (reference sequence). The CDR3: CSARGYGTSGRTDSTDTQYF. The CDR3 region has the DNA TGCAGTGCTAGAGGTTATGGGACTAGCGGGAGGACCGACAGCACAGATACGCAGTATTTT.

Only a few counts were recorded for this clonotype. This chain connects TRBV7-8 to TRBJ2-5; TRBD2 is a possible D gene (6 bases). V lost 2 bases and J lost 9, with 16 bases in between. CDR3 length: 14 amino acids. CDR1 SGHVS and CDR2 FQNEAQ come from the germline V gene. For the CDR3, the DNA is TGTGCCAGCAGCTTATTCGTTAGAGGGGAGGCCCAGTACTTC. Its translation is CASSLFVRGEAQYF.

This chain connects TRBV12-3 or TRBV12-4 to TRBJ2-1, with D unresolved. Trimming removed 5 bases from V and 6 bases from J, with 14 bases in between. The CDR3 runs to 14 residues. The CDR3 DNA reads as TGTGCCAGCAGTCCTCACGGAGCTATCAATGAGCAGTTCTTC. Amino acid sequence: CASSPHGAINEQFF.

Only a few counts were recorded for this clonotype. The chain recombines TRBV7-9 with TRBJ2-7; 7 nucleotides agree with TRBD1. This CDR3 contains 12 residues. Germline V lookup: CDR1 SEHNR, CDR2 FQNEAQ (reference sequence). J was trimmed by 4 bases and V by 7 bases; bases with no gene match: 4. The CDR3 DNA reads TGTGCCAGCACCGAACAGGGGTACGAGCAGTACTTC. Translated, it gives CASTEQGYEQYF.

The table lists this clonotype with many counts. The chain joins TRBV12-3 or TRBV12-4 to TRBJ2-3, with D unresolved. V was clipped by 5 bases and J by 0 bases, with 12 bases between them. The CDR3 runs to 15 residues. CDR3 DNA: TGTGCCAGCAGTGTCACTACCTCTAGCACAGATACGCAGTATTTT. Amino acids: CASSVTTSSTDTQYF.

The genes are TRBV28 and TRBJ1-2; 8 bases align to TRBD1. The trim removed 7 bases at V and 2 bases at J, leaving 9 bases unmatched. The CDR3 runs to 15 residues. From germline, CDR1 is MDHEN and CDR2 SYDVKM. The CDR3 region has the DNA TGTGCCAGCAACATCCGGGACAGGCCCAACTATGGCTACACCTTC. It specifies CASNIRDRPNYGYTF.

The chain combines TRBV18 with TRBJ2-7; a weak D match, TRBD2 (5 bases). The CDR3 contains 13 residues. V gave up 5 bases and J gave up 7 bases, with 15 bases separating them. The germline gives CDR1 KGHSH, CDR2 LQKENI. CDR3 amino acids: CASSKADFPEQYF. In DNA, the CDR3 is TGTGCCAGCTCAAAAGCGGACTTTCCGGAGCAGTACTTC.

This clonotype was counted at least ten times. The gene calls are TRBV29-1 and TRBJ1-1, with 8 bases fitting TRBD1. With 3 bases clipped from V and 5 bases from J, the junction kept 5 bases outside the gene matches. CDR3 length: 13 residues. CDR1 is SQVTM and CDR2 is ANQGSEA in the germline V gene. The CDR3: CSVDQGAGTEAFF. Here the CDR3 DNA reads TGCAGCGTTGATCAGGGGGCAGGGACTGAAGCTTTCTTT. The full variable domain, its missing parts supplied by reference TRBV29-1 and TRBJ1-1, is SAVISQKPSRDICQRGTSLTIQCQVDSQVTMMFWYRQQPGQSLTLIATANQGSEATYESGFVIDKFPISRPNLTFSTLTVSNMSPEDSSIYLCSVDQGAGTEAFFGQGTRLTVV.

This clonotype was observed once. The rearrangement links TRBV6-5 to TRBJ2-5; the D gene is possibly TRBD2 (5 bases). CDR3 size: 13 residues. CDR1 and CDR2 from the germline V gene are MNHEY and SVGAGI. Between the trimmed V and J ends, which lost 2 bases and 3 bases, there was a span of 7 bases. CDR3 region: CASSYVGKETQYF. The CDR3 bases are TGTGCCAGCAGTTACGTCGGGAAAGAGACCCAGTACTTC.

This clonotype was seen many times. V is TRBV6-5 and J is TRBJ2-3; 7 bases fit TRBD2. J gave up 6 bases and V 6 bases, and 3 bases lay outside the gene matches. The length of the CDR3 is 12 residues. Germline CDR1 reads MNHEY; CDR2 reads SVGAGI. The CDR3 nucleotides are TGTGCCAGCAGCTACGGGAGGGATACGCAGTATTTT. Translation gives CASSYGRDTQYF.

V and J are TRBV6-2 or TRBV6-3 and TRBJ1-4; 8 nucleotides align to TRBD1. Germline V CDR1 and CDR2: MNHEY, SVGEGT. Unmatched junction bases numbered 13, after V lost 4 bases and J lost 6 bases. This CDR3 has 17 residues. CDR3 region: CASSSIPGTGSDEKLFF. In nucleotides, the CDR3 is TGTGCCAGCAGTTCCATTCCCGGGACAGGCAGTGATGAAAAACTGTTTTTT.

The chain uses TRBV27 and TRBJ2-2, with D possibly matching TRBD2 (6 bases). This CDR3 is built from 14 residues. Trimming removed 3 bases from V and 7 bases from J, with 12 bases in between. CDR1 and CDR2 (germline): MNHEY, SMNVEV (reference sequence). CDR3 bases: TGTGCCAGCAGTTTGGGGGGTTTGGGCGGGGAGCTGTTTTTT. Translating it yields CASSLGGLGGELFF.

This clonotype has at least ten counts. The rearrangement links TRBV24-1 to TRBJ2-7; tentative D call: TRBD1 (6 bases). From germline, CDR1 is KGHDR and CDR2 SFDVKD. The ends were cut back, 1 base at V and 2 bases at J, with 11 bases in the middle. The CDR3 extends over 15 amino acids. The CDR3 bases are TGTGCCACCAGTGATTTCCGTGACAGGACCTACGAGCAGTACTTC. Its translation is CATSDFRDRTYEQYF.

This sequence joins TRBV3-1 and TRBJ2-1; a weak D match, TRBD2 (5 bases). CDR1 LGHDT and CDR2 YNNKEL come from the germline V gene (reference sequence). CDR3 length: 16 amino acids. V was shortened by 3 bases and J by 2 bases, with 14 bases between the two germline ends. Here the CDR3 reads CASSQWAGPTYNEQFF. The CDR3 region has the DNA TGTGCCAGCAGCCAGTGGGCGGGTCCAACCTACAATGAGCAGTTCTTC.

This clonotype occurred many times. CDR3 in DNA: TGTGCCAGCAGCGTAAGCCTTGAAGCGGGAGGACAAGATGAGCAGTTCTTC. This codes for CASSVSLEAGGQDEQFF. The rearrangement links TRBV9 to TRBJ2-1; 9 bases are shared with TRBD2. This CDR3 spans 17 amino acids. CDR1 is SGDLS, CDR2 YYNGEE, per germline. J lost 8 bases, V lost 1 base, and 13 bases had no gene match.

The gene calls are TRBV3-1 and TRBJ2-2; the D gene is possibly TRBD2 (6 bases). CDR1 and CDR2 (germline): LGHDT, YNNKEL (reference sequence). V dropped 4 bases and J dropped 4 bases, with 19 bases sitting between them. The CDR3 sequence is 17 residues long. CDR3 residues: CASSPEDYRRGTGELFF. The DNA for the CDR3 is TGTGCCAGCAGCCCAGAGGACTATAGACGCGGCACCGGGGAGCTGTTTTTT.

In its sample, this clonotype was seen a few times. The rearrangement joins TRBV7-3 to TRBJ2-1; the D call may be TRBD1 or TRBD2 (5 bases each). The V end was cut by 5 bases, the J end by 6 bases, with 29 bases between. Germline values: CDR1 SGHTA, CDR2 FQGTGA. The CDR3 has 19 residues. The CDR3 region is CASSPGPLAPGPRRNEQFF. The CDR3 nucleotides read TGTGCCAGCAGCCCTGGCCCCCTTGCTCCGGGGCCCCGGCGCAATGAGCAGTTCTTC.

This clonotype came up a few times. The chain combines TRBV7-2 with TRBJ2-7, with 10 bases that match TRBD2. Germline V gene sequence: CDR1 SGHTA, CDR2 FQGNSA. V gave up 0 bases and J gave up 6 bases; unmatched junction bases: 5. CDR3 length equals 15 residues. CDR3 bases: TGTGCCAGCAGCTTAGCCCTAGCGGGAGTGGGCGAGCAGTACTTC. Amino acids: CASSLALAGVGEQYF.

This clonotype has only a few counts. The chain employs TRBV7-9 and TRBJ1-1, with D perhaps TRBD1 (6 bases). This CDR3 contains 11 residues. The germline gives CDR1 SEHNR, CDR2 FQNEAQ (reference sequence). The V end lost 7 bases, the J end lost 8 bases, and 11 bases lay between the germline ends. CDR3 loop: CASIFGQEAFF. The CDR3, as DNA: TGTGCCAGCATCTTTGGACAGGAAGCTTTCTTT.